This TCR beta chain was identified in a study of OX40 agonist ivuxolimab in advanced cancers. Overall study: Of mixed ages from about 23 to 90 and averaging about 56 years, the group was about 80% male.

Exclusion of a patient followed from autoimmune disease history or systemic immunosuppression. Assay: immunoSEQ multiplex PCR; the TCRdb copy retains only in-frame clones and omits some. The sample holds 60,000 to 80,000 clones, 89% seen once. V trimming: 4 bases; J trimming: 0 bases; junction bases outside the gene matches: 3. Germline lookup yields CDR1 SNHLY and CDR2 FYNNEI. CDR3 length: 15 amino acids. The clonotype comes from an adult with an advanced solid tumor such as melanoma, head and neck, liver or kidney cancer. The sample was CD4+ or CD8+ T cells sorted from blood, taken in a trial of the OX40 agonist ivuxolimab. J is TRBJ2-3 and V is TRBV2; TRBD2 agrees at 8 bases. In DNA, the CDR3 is TGTGCCAGCAGTGCTACTAGCGGAAGCACAGATACGCAGTATTTT. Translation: CASSATSGSTDTQYF.